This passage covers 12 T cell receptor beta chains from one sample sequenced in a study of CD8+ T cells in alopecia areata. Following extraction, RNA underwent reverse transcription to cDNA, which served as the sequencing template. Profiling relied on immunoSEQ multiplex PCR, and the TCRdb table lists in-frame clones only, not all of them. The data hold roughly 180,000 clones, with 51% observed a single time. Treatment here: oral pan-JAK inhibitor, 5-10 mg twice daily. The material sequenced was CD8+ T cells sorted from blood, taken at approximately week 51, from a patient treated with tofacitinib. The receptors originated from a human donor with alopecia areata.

The CDR3 reads CASSSTGEETQYF. Here the CDR3 DNA reads TGTGCCAGCAGTTCGACAGGGGAAGAGACCCAGTACTTC. V usage is TRBV5-6 and J usage is TRBJ2-5; TRBD1 matches at 8 bases. Germline V gene data show CDR1 as SGHDT and CDR2 as YYEEEE. The junction had 3 bases not matched to a gene; V was cut back by 5 bases and J by 3 bases. This CDR3 contains 13 residues.

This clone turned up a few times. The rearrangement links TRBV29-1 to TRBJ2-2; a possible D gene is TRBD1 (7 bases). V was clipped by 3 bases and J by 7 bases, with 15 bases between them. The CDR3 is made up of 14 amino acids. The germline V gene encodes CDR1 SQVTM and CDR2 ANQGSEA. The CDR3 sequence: CSVEEGANGGELFF. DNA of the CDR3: TGCAGCGTTGAGGAGGGGGCTAATGGCGGGGAGCTGTTTTTT.

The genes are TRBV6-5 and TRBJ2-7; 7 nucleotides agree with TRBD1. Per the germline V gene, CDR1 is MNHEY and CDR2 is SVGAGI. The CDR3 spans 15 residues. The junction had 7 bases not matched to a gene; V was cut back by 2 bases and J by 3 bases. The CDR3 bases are TGTGCCAGCAGTTACGTCACAGGGGCCGGCTACGAGCAGTACTTC. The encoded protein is CASSYVTGAGYEQYF.

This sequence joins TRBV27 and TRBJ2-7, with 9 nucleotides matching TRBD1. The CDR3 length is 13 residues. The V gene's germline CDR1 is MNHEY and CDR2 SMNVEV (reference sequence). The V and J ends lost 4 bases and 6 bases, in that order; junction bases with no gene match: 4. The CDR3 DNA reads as TGTGCCAGCAGTTCCGGGACAGGGATCGAGCAGTACTTC. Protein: CASSSGTGIEQYF.

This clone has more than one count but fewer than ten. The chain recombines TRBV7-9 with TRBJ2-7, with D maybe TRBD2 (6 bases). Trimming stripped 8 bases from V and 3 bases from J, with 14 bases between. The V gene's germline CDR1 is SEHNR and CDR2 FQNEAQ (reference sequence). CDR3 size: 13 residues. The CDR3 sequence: CASVGRGIYEQYF. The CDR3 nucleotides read TGTGCCAGCGTCGGGCGGGGCATCTACGAGCAGTACTTC. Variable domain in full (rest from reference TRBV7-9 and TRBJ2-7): DTGVSQNPRHKITKRGQNVTFRCDPISEHNRLYWYRQTLGQGPEFLTYFQNEAQLEKSRLLSDRFSAERPKGSFSTLEIQRTEQGDSAMYLCASVGRGIYEQYFGPGTRLTVT.

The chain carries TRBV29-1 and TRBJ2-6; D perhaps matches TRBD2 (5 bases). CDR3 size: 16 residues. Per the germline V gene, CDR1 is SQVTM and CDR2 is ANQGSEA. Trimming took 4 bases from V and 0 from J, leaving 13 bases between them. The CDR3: CSVVEGSVSGANVLTF. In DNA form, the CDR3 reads TGCAGCGTTGTTGAGGGTTCCGTCTCTGGGGCCAACGTCCTGACTTTC.

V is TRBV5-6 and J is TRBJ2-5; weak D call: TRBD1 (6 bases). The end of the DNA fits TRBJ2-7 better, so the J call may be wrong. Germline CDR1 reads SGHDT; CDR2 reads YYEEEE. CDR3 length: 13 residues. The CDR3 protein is CASSPTGVYEQYF. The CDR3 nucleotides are TGTGCCAGCAGCCCGACAGGAGTCTACGAGCAGTACTTC.

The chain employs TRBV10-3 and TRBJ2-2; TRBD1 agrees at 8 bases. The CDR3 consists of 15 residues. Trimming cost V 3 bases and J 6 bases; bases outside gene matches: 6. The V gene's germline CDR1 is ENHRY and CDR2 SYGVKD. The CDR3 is CAISDDRGRAGELFF. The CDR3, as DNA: TGTGCCATCAGTGACGACAGGGGAAGAGCCGGGGAGCTGTTTTTT.

The CDR3 reads CASSSVGENSPLHF. DNA of the CDR3: TGTGCCAGCAGTTCGGTGGGGGAGAATTCACCCCTCCACTTT. This rearrangement joins TRBV27 to TRBJ1-6, with a weak D call TRBD1 (5 bases). The CDR3 contains 14 residues. Germline V CDR1 and CDR2: MNHEY, SMNVEV (reference sequence). Trimming pared 4 bases from V and 7 bases from J, leaving 11 bases between.

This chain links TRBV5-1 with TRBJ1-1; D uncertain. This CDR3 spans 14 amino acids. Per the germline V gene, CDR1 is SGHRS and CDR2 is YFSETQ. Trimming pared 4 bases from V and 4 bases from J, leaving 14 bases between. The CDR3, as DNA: TGCGCCAGCAGCGCGGGTTCCGGACGCACTGAAGCTTTCTTT. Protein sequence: CASSAGSGRTEAFF.

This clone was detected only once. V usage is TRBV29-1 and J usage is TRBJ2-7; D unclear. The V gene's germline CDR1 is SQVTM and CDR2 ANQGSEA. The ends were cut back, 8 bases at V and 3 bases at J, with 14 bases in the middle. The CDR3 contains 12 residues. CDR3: CSTTTPDYEQYF. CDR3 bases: TGCAGCACCACCACGCCGGACTACGAGCAGTACTTC.

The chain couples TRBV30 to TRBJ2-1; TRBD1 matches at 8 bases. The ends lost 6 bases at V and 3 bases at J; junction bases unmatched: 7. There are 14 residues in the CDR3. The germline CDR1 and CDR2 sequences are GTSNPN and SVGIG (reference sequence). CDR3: CACPGQVSYNEQFF. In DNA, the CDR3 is TGTGCCTGTCCGGGACAGGTGAGCTACAATGAGCAGTTCTTC.